This T cell receptor (beta chain) is drawn from a study of blood T cell repertoires in COVID-19. TCRdb's copy holds only in-frame clones and misses some; the assay was immunoSEQ multiplex PCR. The sample contains a few hundred thousand clones, around 87% of which appear only once. The study assigned cohorts using participant-reported clinical history. The germline gives CDR1 SNHLY, CDR2 FYNNEI. V was clipped by 8 bases and J by 5 bases, with 15 bases between them. The CDR3 covers 13 residues. Sequencing was carried out using PBMCs or T cells enriched from blood (not recorded which). The receptor was derived from a man aged 35-49 years in a cohort exposed to, infected with or recovered from COVID-19 (not recorded which). The V gene is TRBV2, the J gene TRBJ1-1; D gene unclear. The CDR3, as DNA: TGTGCCAGCCTCGTGGTGGGAGGAACTGAAGCTTTCTTT. Translation gives CASLVVGGTEAFF.